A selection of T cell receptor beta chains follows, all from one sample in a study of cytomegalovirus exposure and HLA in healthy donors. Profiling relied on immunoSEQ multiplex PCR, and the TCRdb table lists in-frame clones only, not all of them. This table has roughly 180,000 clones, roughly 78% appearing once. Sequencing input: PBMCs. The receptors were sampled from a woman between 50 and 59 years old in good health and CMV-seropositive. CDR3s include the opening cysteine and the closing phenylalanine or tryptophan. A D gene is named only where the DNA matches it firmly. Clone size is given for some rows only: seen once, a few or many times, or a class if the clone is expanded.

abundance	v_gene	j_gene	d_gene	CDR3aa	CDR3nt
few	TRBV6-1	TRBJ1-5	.	CASSRTVNQPQHF	TGTGCCAGCAGCCGGACAGTTAATCAGCCCCAGCATTTT
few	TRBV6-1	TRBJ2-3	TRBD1	CASSENVGQGTDTQYF	TGTGCCAGCAGTGAAAATGTGGGACAGGGCACAGATACGCAGTATTTT
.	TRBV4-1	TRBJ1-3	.	CASSFQAPVSGNTIYF	TGCGCCAGCAGCTTCCAGGCCCCGGTCTCTGGAAACACCATATATTTT
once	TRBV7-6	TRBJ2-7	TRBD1	CASSLGQAAYEQYF	TGTGCCAGCAGCCTTGGACAGGCAGCCTACGAGCAGTACTTC
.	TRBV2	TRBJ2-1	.	CAGSELGQGYNEQFF	TGTGCCGGCAGTGAACTCGGGCAGGGCTACAATGAGCAGTTCTTC
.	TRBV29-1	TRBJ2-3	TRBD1	CSGGQGDTQYF	TGCAGCGGTGGACAGGGCGATACGCAGTATTTT
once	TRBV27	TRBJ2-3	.	CASSLGGGGQGDTQYF	TGTGCCAGCAGTCTGGGTGGGGGGGGGCAAGGAGATACGCAGTATTTT
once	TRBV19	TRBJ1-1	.	CASSIYLPRAGLETGDTEAFF	TGTGCCAGTAGTATATATTTACCGAGGGCGGGGCTAGAAACGGGAGACACTGAAGCTTTCTTT
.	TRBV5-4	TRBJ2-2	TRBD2	CASSPLAGGPTGELFF	TGTGCCAGCAGCCCATTAGCGGGGGGCCCCACCGGGGAGCTGTTTTTT
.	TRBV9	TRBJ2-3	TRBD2	CASSALKGLAVLTDTQYF	TGTGCCAGCAGCGCCCTTAAGGGACTAGCGGTTCTCACAGATACGCAGTATTTT
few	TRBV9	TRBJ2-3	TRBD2	CASSVALAGGPDTQYF	TGTGCCAGCAGCGTAGCTCTAGCGGGGGGGCCAGATACGCAGTATTTT
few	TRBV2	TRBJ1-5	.	CASRTEVVGQPQHF	TGTGCCAGCAGGACAGAGGTTGTCGGTCAGCCCCAGCATTTT
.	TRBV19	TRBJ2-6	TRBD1	CASSMSGGTGVTGANVLTF	TGTGCCAGTAGTATGAGTGGGGGGACAGGGGTCACTGGGGCCAACGTCCTGACTTTC
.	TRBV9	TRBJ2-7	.	CASSVDVGLYEQYF	TGTGCCAGCAGCGTAGATGTGGGGCTCTACGAGCAGTACTTC
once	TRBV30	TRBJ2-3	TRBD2	CAWSVQRTSGSSTDTQYF	TGTGCCTGGAGTGTACAGAGGACTAGCGGTTCTAGCACAGATACGCAGTATTTT
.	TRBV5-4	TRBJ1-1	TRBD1	CASSSGQALTEAFF	TGTGCCAGCAGCTCCGGACAGGCCCTTACGGAAGCTTTCTTT
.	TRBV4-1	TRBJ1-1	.	CASSQGYGSTEAFF	TGCGCCAGCAGCCAAGGATACGGTTCCACTGAAGCTTTCTTT
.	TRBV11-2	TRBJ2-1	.	CASSLDSAGSSYNEQFF	TGTGCCAGCAGCTTAGATTCGGCGGGGAGCTCCTACAATGAGCAGTTCTTC
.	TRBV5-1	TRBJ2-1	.	CASSPGLASSYNEQFF	TGCGCCAGCAGCCCCGGACTGGCAAGCTCCTACAATGAGCAGTTCTTC
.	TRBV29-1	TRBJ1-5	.	CSVGAGRHQPQHF	TGCAGCGTTGGTGCAGGGCGGCATCAGCCCCAGCATTTT
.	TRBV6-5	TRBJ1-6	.	CASRESRANNSPLHF	TGTGCCAGCAGGGAAAGCAGGGCTAATAATTCACCCCTCCACTTT
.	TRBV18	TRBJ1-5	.	CASSPGVQPQHF	TGTGCCAGCTCTCCGGGGGTACAGCCCCAGCATTTT
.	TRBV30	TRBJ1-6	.	CAWSGWGGSPLHF	TGTGCCTGGAGTGGATGGGGCGGTTCACCCCTCCACTTT
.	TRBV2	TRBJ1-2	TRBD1	CASSGRDRENGYTF	TGTGCCAGCAGTGGGCGCGACAGGGAGAATGGCTACACCTTC